These 19 T cell receptor beta chains share one sample of origin, sequenced in a study of blood T cell repertoires in COVID-19. Sequenced by immunoSEQ multiplex PCR; TCRdb stores in-frame clones only, minus some. The sample has about 360,000 clones, around 90% seen once. The material sequenced was peripheral blood. All receptors come from a human donor in a cohort sampled during active COVID-19.

The chain has TRBV5-1 and TRBJ2-3, with 8 bases identical to TRBD2. The CDR3 has 16 residues. The V gene's germline CDR1 is SGHRS and CDR2 YFSETQ. Germline trimming cut 3 bases from V and 6 bases from J; bases unmatched to any gene: 12. In DNA form, the CDR3 reads TGCGCCAGCAGCTGGACTAGCTATGGGGGAGTCGATACGCAGTATTTT. Residues: CASSWTSYGGVDTQYF.

The sample holds a few counts of this clone. The chain is built from TRBV19 and TRBJ1-2; D unclear. The CDR3 extends over 16 amino acids. From germline, CDR1 is LNHDA and CDR2 SQIVND (reference sequence). Trimming removed 7 bases at V and 3 bases at J, with 21 bases between. The DNA for the CDR3 is TGTGCCAGTACCCCTGGGCGTTATCGGTCGGACTATGGCTACACCTTC. It is translated as CASTPGRYRSDYGYTF.

In this sample, this clone turned up once. The V and J genes are TRBV6-6 and TRBJ1-2; 10 bases map to TRBD1. From germline, CDR1 is MNHNY and CDR2 SVGAGI (reference sequence). V lost 6 bases to trimming and J lost 7 bases; unmatched junction nucleotides: 2. The CDR3 is 12 amino acids. This CDR3 reads CASRRTGGGYTF. In DNA, the CDR3 is TGTGCCAGCAGAAGGACAGGGGGTGGCTACACCTTC.

This clone appeared once. The V gene is TRBV2, the J gene TRBJ1-6; 7 nucleotides align to TRBD1. The junction had 13 bases not matched to a gene; V was cut back by 7 bases and J by 10 bases. CDR3 length: 15 residues. Germline V CDR1 and CDR2: SNHLY, FYNNEI. This chain's CDR3 is CASNHRTGLESPLHF. The CDR3 DNA reads TGTGCCAGCAATCATAGGACAGGCCTGGAGTCACCCCTCCACTTT.

The chain combines TRBV6-6 with TRBJ1-4, with D unclear. Germline V gene lookup returns CDR1 MNHNY and CDR2 SVGAGI (reference sequence). This CDR3 has 13 residues. The V end was cut by 0 bases, the J end by 6 bases, with 5 bases between. CDR3 nucleotides: TGTGCCAGCAGTTACTCGCGGGATGAAAAACTGTTTTTT. This sequence encodes CASSYSRDEKLFF.

The chain has TRBV9 and TRBJ2-1; 8 nucleotides agree with TRBD2. With 4 bases clipped from V and 4 bases from J, the junction kept 7 bases outside the gene matches. The length of the CDR3 is 15 residues. The V gene's germline CDR1 is SGDLS and CDR2 YYNGEE. The CDR3 spells CASSPTGGTYNEQFF. The CDR3 region has the DNA TGTGCCAGCAGCCCAACGGGGGGGACTTACAATGAGCAGTTCTTC.

V gene TRBV6-5 combines with J gene TRBJ1-3, with TRBD1 matching 10 bases. The CDR3 is 14 amino acids. The V segment lost 6 bases and the J segment 9 bases; nucleotides outside the gene matches: 8. Germline V gene lookup returns CDR1 MNHEY and CDR2 SVGAGI. The CDR3 sequence is CASSQRDRGATIYF. The CDR3 DNA reads as TGTGCCAGCAGCCAACGGGACAGGGGTGCCACCATATATTTT.

V gene TRBV3-1 (or the pseudogene TRBV3-2) combines with J gene TRBJ2-7, with a weak D call TRBD2 (6 bases). V was cut by 2 bases and J by 3 bases, with 14 bases left in between. This CDR3 comprises 15 residues. CDR1 LGHDT and CDR2 YNNKEL come from the germline V gene (reference sequence). CDR3 nucleotides: TGTGCCAGCAGCCAAAGAAGGAAGCGGGTCTACGAGCAGTACTTC. Translated: CASSQRRKRVYEQYF.

The chain joins TRBV10-3 to TRBJ2-2, with 7 positions matching TRBD2. The V gene's germline CDR1 is ENHRY and CDR2 SYGVKD. The CDR3 runs to 15 residues. The J segment lost 5 bases and the V segment lost 6 bases, leaving 9 bases of the junction unmatched. The CDR3 loop is CAISPGRVGTGELFF. The CDR3 DNA is TGTGCCATCAGCCCGGGGAGGGTTGGGACCGGGGAGCTGTTTTTT.

This rearrangement joins TRBV30 to TRBJ2-1, with 9 bases aligning to TRBD1. CDR3 length equals 13 residues. Germline V lookup: CDR1 GTSNPN, CDR2 SVGIG (reference sequence). J lost 8 bases, V lost 3 bases, and 5 bases had no gene match. CDR3 sequence (DNA): TGTGCCTGGAGGCGGACAGGGGTTTATGAGCAGTTCTTC. Protein sequence: CAWRRTGVYEQFF.

The chain is built from TRBV2 and TRBJ2-1; possibly TRBD1 for D (6 bases). The germline V gene has CDR1 SNHLY and CDR2 FYNNEI. This CDR3 region has 11 residues. The V end was cut by 5 bases, the J end by 13 bases, with 12 bases between. In nucleotides, the CDR3 is TGTGCCAGCAGTCGGACAGAGACTCAGTTCTTC. This gives the protein CASSRTETQFF.

The CDR3 protein is CASSQLNINEKLFF. The CDR3 DNA is TGCGCCAGCAGCCAGCTAAATATCAATGAAAAACTGTTTTTT. The chain combines TRBV4-1 with TRBJ1-4; D remains ambiguous. Looked up from germline, CDR1 is MGHRA and CDR2 is YSYEKL. CDR3 size: 14 residues. V was pared by 3 bases and J by 5 bases, with 10 bases between.

V and J are TRBV11-2 and TRBJ1-1; D might be TRBD1 (5 bases). Germline values: CDR1 SGHAT, CDR2 FQNNGV. The CDR3 consists of 14 residues. Deletions cut 1 base from V and 8 bases from J, with 14 bases between. CDR3 sequence reads: CASSLGLKGNEAFF. CDR3 in DNA: TGTGCCAGCAGCTTAGGTTTAAAGGGGAACGAAGCTTTCTTT.

The CDR3 DNA reads TGTGCCAGCAGCCGGGCGGGGGGGGCCGATGGCTACACCTTC. Translating it yields CASSRAGGADGYTF. This rearrangement joins TRBV6-5 to TRBJ1-2; the D gene is possibly TRBD1 (6 bases). This CDR3 contains 14 residues. Germline CDR1 is MNHEY and CDR2 is SVGAGI. The V and J ends lost 6 bases and 6 bases respectively, with 17 bases between them.

The chain uses TRBV6-5 and TRBJ1-5; D is unresolved. This CDR3 has 13 residues. The ends were cut back, 0 bases at V and 11 bases at J, with 11 bases in the middle. Germline CDR1 is MNHEY and CDR2 is SVGAGI. The chain's CDR3 is CASSYSPDSAQHF. The CDR3 DNA is TGTGCCAGCAGTTACTCCCCCGATTCGGCCCAGCATTTT.

Concerning this clone: One junction end does not reproduce the germline sequence, and a read error may be involved. The rearrangement uses TRBV6-4 and TRBJ1-1; D remains unclear. Per the germline V gene, CDR1 is MRHNA and CDR2 is SNTAGT. The CDR3 has 11 residues. CDR3: CASSDGIWTHF. The CDR3 coding sequence is TGTGCCAGCAGCGACGGTATTTGGACTCACTTT.

There are a few counts of this clone. This chain connects TRBV7-9 to TRBJ1-2; D unresolved. This CDR3 is 15 amino acids long. CDR1 and CDR2 from the germline V gene are SEHNR and FQNEAQ (reference sequence). The V end was cut by 1 base, the J end by 2 bases, with 11 bases between. Here the CDR3 reads CASSLEGGLNYGYTF. The CDR3 nucleotides are TGTGCCAGCAGCTTAGAGGGCGGGTTAAACTATGGCTACACCTTC.

This chain links TRBV7-9 with TRBJ2-7, with 11 bases matching TRBD2. CDR1 and CDR2 from the germline V gene are SEHNR and FQNEAQ (reference sequence). Trimming cost V 3 bases and J 7 bases; bases outside gene matches: 11. The length of the CDR3 is 16 residues. The CDR3 nucleotides are TGTGCCAGCAGCTTCCTCTCCCTAGCGGGAGGCCAGGAGCAGTACTTC. The encoded protein is CASSFLSLAGGQEQYF.

As to this clone: The sample carries other DNA sequences with the same CDR3. This chain links TRBV29-1 with TRBJ1-1; perhaps TRBD1 as D (6 bases). This CDR3 region has 13 residues. Germline values: CDR1 SQVTM, CDR2 ANQGSEA. V gave up 6 bases and J gave up 1 base, with 12 bases separating them. The CDR3 sequence is CSVGATGNTEAFF. CDR3 nucleotides: TGCAGCGTGGGGGCGACAGGGAACACTGAAGCTTTCTTT.